A single sample gave rise to the 22 T cell receptor beta chains below, sequenced in a study of shared clonotypes between healthy human individuals. The repertoire was sequenced with immunoSEQ multiplex PCR; TCRdb's copy has only in-frame clones and lacks some. The sample holds about 2.4 million clones, roughly 93% seen once. Material: naive CD4+ T cells from PBMCs. Subset described: CD45RA+ positively selected. These receptors originate from a man between 18 and 35 years old in good health. Some clones in this sample may be carry-over from other donors' samples.

This rearrangement joins TRBV2 to TRBJ2-5; TRBD1 is a possible D gene (5 bases). Germline values: CDR1 SNHLY, CDR2 FYNNEI. The CDR3 covers 11 residues. Deletions cut 6 bases from V and 5 bases from J, with 7 bases between. The CDR3 protein is CASRAGETQYF. CDR3 in DNA: TGTGCCAGCAGGGCAGGGGAGACCCAGTACTTC.

This clone was picked up one time. The chain has TRBV4-1 and TRBJ2-2, with 10 bases matching TRBD1. CDR3 length: 17 residues. CDR1 is MGHRA, CDR2 YSYEKL, per germline. V was clipped by 2 bases and J by 1 base; unmatched bases: 4. DNA of the CDR3: TGCGCCAGCAGCCAAAGGACAGGGGGGCAGAACACCGGGGAGCTGTTTTTT. Its translation is CASSQRTGGQNTGELFF.

This clone was observed a single time. The chain couples TRBV7-2 to TRBJ2-2, with D perhaps matching TRBD1 (6 bases). V shed 3 bases and J shed 3 bases, with 8 bases lying between them. From germline, CDR1 is SGHTA and CDR2 FQGNSA. The CDR3 length is 14 residues. CDR3 amino acids: CASSFYRDTGELFF. The CDR3 coding sequence is TGTGCCAGCAGCTTCTACAGGGACACCGGGGAGCTGTTTTTT.

This clone was found a few times. The chain links TRBV5-1 to TRBJ2-3, with TRBD2 matching over 8 bases. The V and J ends lost 7 bases and 5 bases, in that order; junction bases with no gene match: 9. Germline V gene sequence: CDR1 SGHRS, CDR2 YFSETQ. This CDR3 spans 14 amino acids. CDR3: CASGKSGSGDTQYF. Written as DNA, the CDR3 is TGCGCCAGCGGAAAGAGCGGGAGTGGAGATACGCAGTATTTT.

This clone showed up just once. The CDR3 nucleotides read TGTGCCAGCAGCTGGAGTACGTGGAATGGAAACACCATATATTTT. Amino acids: CASSWSTWNGNTIYF. V and J are TRBV5-8 and TRBJ1-3, with D unresolved. Deletions cut 3 bases from V and 3 bases from J, with 13 bases between. The germline CDR1 and CDR2 sequences are SGHTS and YDEGEE. The CDR3 covers 15 residues.

The chain has TRBV7-3 and TRBJ2-7; tentatively, D is TRBD2 (5 bases). CDR3 length equals 13 residues. Per germline, CDR1 SGHTA and CDR2 FQGTGA. Trimming stripped 0 bases from V and 5 bases from J, with 8 bases between. The CDR3 protein is CASSLTRVNEQYF. For the CDR3, the DNA is TGTGCCAGCAGCTTAACGAGGGTAAACGAGCAGTACTTC.

The rearrangement links TRBV15 to TRBJ1-3; D uncertain. Germline-derived CDR1 and CDR2 are LNHNV and YYDKDF (reference sequence). Trimming left V 1 base short and J 2 bases short, with 18 bases between. The CDR3 length is 18 residues. CDR3 in amino acids: CATSRAPSLGIPGNTIYF. The DNA of the CDR3 is TGTGCCACCAGCAGAGCCCCTTCCCTGGGGATCCCTGGAAACACCATATATTTT. Using reference TRBV15 and TRBJ1-3 for the parts outside the CDR3, the full variable domain is DAMVIQNPRYQVTQFGKPVTLSCSQTLNHNVMYWYQQKSSQAPKLLFHYYDKDFNNEADTPDNFQSRRPNTSFCFLDIRSPGLGDTAMYLCATSRAPSLGIPGNTIYFGEGSWLTVV.

The chain employs TRBV28 and TRBJ2-4; maybe TRBD2 (6 bases). Germline-derived CDR1 and CDR2 are MDHEN and SYDVKM. V dropped 8 bases and J dropped 0 bases, with 14 bases sitting between them. The CDR3 has 15 amino acids. CDR3 sequence reads: CASLGRGKAKNIQYF. The CDR3 nucleotides read TGTGCCAGCCTAGGCCGGGGGAAAGCCAAAAACATTCAGTACTTC.

The chain recombines TRBV7-9 with TRBJ1-3; TRBD1 aligns across 9 bases. CDR3 length: 18 amino acids. The trim removed 1 base at V and 0 bases at J, leaving 7 bases unmatched. Germline CDR1 is SEHNR and CDR2 is FQNEAQ (reference sequence). This CDR3 is CASSLVGTGLSSGNTIYF. CDR3 nucleotide sequence: TGTGCCAGCAGCTTAGTCGGGACAGGGCTCAGCTCTGGAAACACCATATATTTT.

This rearrangement joins TRBV5-4 to TRBJ1-2; 7 positions agree with TRBD1. V shed 4 bases and J 2 bases; nucleotides not matched to a gene: 2. This CDR3 is built from 13 residues. Germline loops: CDR1 SGHNT, CDR2 YYREEE (reference sequence). CDR3 DNA sequence: TGTGCCAGCAGCGGGACAGCAAACTATGGCTACACCTTC. This sequence encodes CASSGTANYGYTF.

The V call is TRBV18, the J call TRBJ2-1; the D gene is possibly TRBD2 (5 bases). Germline values: CDR1 KGHSH, CDR2 LQKENI. The CDR3 runs 16 residues. V lost 5 bases to trimming and J lost 0 bases, with 14 bases between them. The DNA for the CDR3 is TGTGCCAGCTCAATCAGAGCGGCTAGCTCCTACAATGAGCAGTTCTTC. Protein product: CASSIRAASSYNEQFF.

This clone is a singleton in its sample. The genes are TRBV6-1 and TRBJ1-3; D gene uncertain. CDR3 length: 13 amino acids. V was pared by 3 bases and J by 2 bases, with 5 bases between. The germline gives CDR1 MNHNS, CDR2 SASEGT. CDR3: CASSETAGNTIYF. The CDR3 DNA is TGTGCCAGCAGTGAGACCGCTGGAAACACCATATATTTT.

The chain has TRBV5-5 and TRBJ2-5, with D perhaps TRBD2 (6 bases). CDR3 size: 14 residues. The V gene's germline CDR1 is SGHKS and CDR2 YYEKEE (reference sequence). The ends were cut back, 7 bases at V and 1 base at J, with 14 bases in the middle. CDR3 sequence (DNA): TGTGCCAGCGTGTGGGGAGGAACCCAAGAGACCCAGTACTTC. This encodes CASVWGGTQETQYF.

The chain uses TRBV27 and TRBJ2-1; TRBD2 is a possible D gene (6 bases). V dropped 5 bases and J dropped 0 bases, with 20 bases sitting between them. The CDR3 is made up of 18 amino acids. Germline CDR1 MNHEY, CDR2 SMNVEV (reference sequence). The CDR3 DNA reads as TGTGCCAGCAGTCCAGCGGGTCGGATAGCCGGCTCCTACAATGAGCAGTTCTTC. Translated: CASSPAGRIAGSYNEQFF.

The genes are TRBV19 and TRBJ1-5; 9 positions match TRBD1. From germline, CDR1 is LNHDA and CDR2 SQIVND (reference sequence). The J segment lost 4 bases and the V segment lost 5 bases, leaving 3 bases of the junction unmatched. This CDR3 region has 14 residues. CDR3 in DNA: TGTGCCAGTAGTCAGGACAGGGGAAATCAGCCCCAGCATTTT. Its protein is CASSQDRGNQPQHF.

Note on this clone: The same CDR3 can be traced to other DNA sequences in this sample. This chain joins TRBV28 and TRBJ1-4, with 9 bases matching TRBD1. In germline, CDR1 is MDHEN, CDR2 SYDVKM. Losses at the gene ends were 6 bases for V and 5 bases for J; bases not matched to a gene: 7. CDR3 length: 15 amino acids. The CDR3 bases are TGTGCCAGCAGCTTACCCGGGACAGGGAATGAAAAACTGTTTTTT. It yields the protein CASSLPGTGNEKLFF.

The chain uses TRBV6-1 and TRBJ1-5; D gene unclear. The length of the CDR3 is 13 residues. Trimming stripped 3 bases from V and 6 bases from J, with 9 bases between. Germline-derived CDR1 and CDR2 are MNHNS and SASEGT. The CDR3 bases are TGTGCCAGCAGTGACGCGGTACCTCAGCCCCAGCATTTT. Translation gives CASSDAVPQPQHF.

This clone was observed a few times. Other nucleotide sequences in the sample specify the same CDR3. This chain uses TRBV27 with TRBJ2-7; D not certain. This CDR3 spans 11 amino acids. Trimming cost V 4 bases and J 0 bases, with 1 base left between them. From germline, CDR1 is MNHEY and CDR2 SMNVEV (reference sequence). This CDR3 is CASSSSYEQYF. CDR3 DNA: TGTGCCAGCAGTTCCTCCTACGAGCAGTACTTC.

The CDR3 sequence is CAYGQGGRSEKLFF. The DNA for the CDR3 is TGTGCCTATGGACAGGGGGGTAGAAGTGAAAAACTGTTTTTT. V and J are TRBV30 and TRBJ1-4, with 10 bases identical to TRBD1. CDR1 and CDR2 from the germline V gene are GTSNPN and SVGIG (reference sequence). The CDR3 length is 14 residues. The V segment lost 7 bases and the J segment 7 bases; nucleotides outside the gene matches: 9.

V and J are TRBV5-8 and TRBJ1-3; TRBD1 might be the D (6 bases). Trimming pared 1 base from V and 2 bases from J, leaving 10 bases between. The CDR3 runs 15 residues. Germline CDR1 is SGHTS and CDR2 is YDEGEE. Written as DNA, the CDR3 is TGTGCCAGCAGCTTGCGGGGGCCGGCTGGAAACACCATATATTTT. Its translation: CASSLRGPAGNTIYF.

This CDR3 is CSAAVAAGRGHGQYF. CDR3 DNA: TGCAGCGCCGCAGTGGCTGCCGGGCGTGGGCACGGGCAGTACTTC. The J gene is TRBJ2-7, the V gene TRBV29-1, with D unresolved. The V gene's germline CDR1 is SQVTM and CDR2 ANQGSEA. This CDR3 is 15 amino acids long. V was clipped by 7 bases and J by 9 bases, with 28 bases between them.

V is TRBV5-4 and J is TRBJ1-2, with 7 bases aligning to TRBD1. Germline trimming cut 4 bases from V and 4 bases from J; bases unmatched to any gene: 4. The length of the CDR3 is 13 residues. Germline V gene sequence: CDR1 SGHNT, CDR2 YYREEE (reference sequence). CDR3 region: CASSPGQTYGYTF. The CDR3 region has the DNA TGTGCCAGCAGCCCGGGACAGACCTATGGCTACACCTTC.